What follows are 22 T cell receptor beta chains derived from one specimen sequenced in a study of PD-1 blockade in mismatch repair-deficient tumors. Indicated time point: roughly ten-day in vitro stimulation with candidate neoantigen peptide 5. No antigen has been assigned to these receptors. Only in-frame clones appear in the TCRdb table, and some are missing; sequencing was by immunoSEQ multiplex PCR. The sample includes around 15,000 clones, approximately 84% seen only once; the top ten take approximately 11%. Sequences were derived from cells cultured in vitro, sampled from a patient treated with pembrolizumab. These TCRs come from an adult with mismatch repair-deficient cancer.

CDR3 loop: CASSVYRTATNEKLFF. The CDR3 DNA reads TGTGCCAGCAGCGTCTACAGGACTGCAACTAATGAAAAACTGTTTTTT. V and J are TRBV7-8 and TRBJ1-4; weak D call: TRBD1 (5 bases). The CDR3 has 16 amino acids. Germline V gene lookup returns CDR1 SGHVS and CDR2 FQNEAQ. The V end lost 5 bases, the J end lost 0 bases, and 13 bases lay between the germline ends.

The chain carries TRBV5-4 and TRBJ2-7, with TRBD2 as a possible D gene (6 bases). V gave up 7 bases and J gave up 4 bases, with 15 bases separating them. The CDR3 is 13 residues long. Germline CDR1 is SGHNT and CDR2 is YYREEE (reference sequence). CDR3 amino acids: CASAEGLSYEQYF. CDR3 in DNA: TGTGCCAGCGCGGAGGGCCTCTCTTACGAGCAGTACTTC.

This rearrangement joins TRBV4-1 to TRBJ2-1, with 10 bases matching TRBD2. Germline V gene sequence: CDR1 MGHRA, CDR2 YSYEKL. The CDR3 covers 16 residues. V was clipped by 3 bases and J by 15 bases; unmatched bases: 17. The CDR3 region is CASSQDELAGLGGRFF. CDR3 DNA: TGCGCCAGCAGCCAGGATGAACTAGCGGGACTCGGGGGGCGGTTCTTC.

A few counts support this clone. The chain couples TRBV5-1 to TRBJ2-7, with D uncertain. Deletions cut 0 bases from V and 0 bases from J, with 13 bases between. The CDR3 covers 16 residues. Germline CDR1 and CDR2: SGHRS and YFSETQ. In DNA, the CDR3 is TGCGCCAGCAGCTTGGACGTCAACAGATTCTCCTACGAGCAGTACTTC. This codes for CASSLDVNRFSYEQYF.

In DNA, the CDR3 is TGTGCCAGCACGTTCCTTGGGGAGCAGTACTTC. Protein: CASTFLGEQYF. The chain uses TRBV28 and TRBJ2-7; D call uncertain. V was clipped by 7 bases and J by 7 bases, with 11 bases between them. The CDR3 has 11 residues. CDR1 and CDR2 (germline): MDHEN, SYDVKM.

The chain joins TRBV6-6 to TRBJ1-1, with 7 bases fitting TRBD1. The CDR3 spans 15 residues. Unmatched junction bases numbered 3, after V lost 2 bases and J lost 0 bases. Germline V gene data show CDR1 as MNHNY and CDR2 as SVGAGI (reference sequence). CDR3 sequence (DNA): TGTGCCAGCAGTTACCAGGGGGGCTTGAACACTGAAGCTTTCTTT. Its translation is CASSYQGGLNTEAFF.

V is TRBV27 and J is TRBJ2-7; 12 bases are a match to TRBD2. The germline gives CDR1 MNHEY, CDR2 SMNVEV (reference sequence). The CDR3 contains 13 residues. The V segment lost 8 bases and the J segment 5 bases; nucleotides outside the gene matches: 4. The CDR3 here is CASGLAGLNEQYF. CDR3 nucleotide sequence: TGTGCCAGCGGACTAGCGGGATTGAACGAGCAGTACTTC.

The genes are TRBV19 and TRBJ1-2; D remains unclear. V lost 4 bases to trimming and J lost 3 bases, with 15 bases between them. Germline V gene sequence: CDR1 LNHDA, CDR2 SQIVND (reference sequence). CDR3 length: 15 amino acids. CDR3 protein: CASSKSQPSDYGYTF. DNA for the CDR3: TGTGCCAGTAGTAAGTCACAGCCGAGCGACTATGGCTACACCTTC.

The V and J genes are TRBV25-1 and TRBJ1-1; 7 bases line up with TRBD1. The CDR3 sequence is 16 residues long. With V trimmed by 1 base and J by 0 bases, 5 bases remained unmatched. CDR1 is MGHDK, CDR2 SYGVNS, per germline. CDR3 in DNA: TGTGCCAGCAGTGAATCCCAGGACAGGTTGAACACTGAAGCTTTCTTT. It specifies CASSESQDRLNTEAFF.

This chain joins TRBV28 and TRBJ2-6, with 8 bases matching TRBD2. The CDR3 is 18 residues long. Germline CDR1 MDHEN, CDR2 SYDVKM. Trimming at V came to 4 bases and at J to 0 bases, leaving 8 bases not matched to a gene. The CDR3: CASSSRDSGDSGANVLTF. CDR3 sequence (DNA): TGTGCCAGCAGTTCCCGCGATAGCGGGGACTCTGGGGCCAACGTCCTGACTTTC.

The rearrangement uses TRBV29-1 and TRBJ1-2; D is possibly TRBD1 (6 bases). The CDR3 extends over 13 amino acids. V lost 3 bases to trimming and J lost 0 bases, with 8 bases between them. Germline loops: CDR1 SQVTM, CDR2 ANQGSEA. The CDR3 region has the DNA TGCAGCGTTGAGACAGGCTCTAACTATGGCTACACCTTC. It specifies CSVETGSNYGYTF.

The gene calls are TRBV7-2 and TRBJ2-2; TRBD2 agrees at 7 bases. The germline gives CDR1 SGHTA, CDR2 FQGNSA. The CDR3 runs 16 residues. The J segment lost 4 bases and the V segment lost 3 bases, leaving 8 bases of the junction unmatched. CDR3 DNA sequence: TGTGCCAGCAGCTTCTGGCGGGAGATTGGCACCGGGGAGCTGTTTTTT. This encodes CASSFWREIGTGELFF.

This rearrangement joins TRBV7-8 to TRBJ1-2, with D tentatively TRBD1 (6 bases). Germline lookup yields CDR1 SGHVS and CDR2 FQNEAQ. The CDR3 spans 13 residues. Trimming left V 7 bases short and J 4 bases short, with 13 bases between. For the CDR3, the DNA is TGTGCCAGCAACCCTGGGGGGCTCTATGGCTACACCTTC. Translated: CASNPGGLYGYTF.

This rearrangement joins TRBV7-6 to TRBJ2-5; TRBD1 might be the D (6 bases). Trimming stripped 5 bases from V and 4 bases from J, with 17 bases between. This CDR3 region has 15 residues. Germline CDR1 is SGHVS and CDR2 is FNYEAQ. CDR3: CASSPLMTGLETQYF. The CDR3 DNA is TGTGCCAGCAGCCCACTAATGACAGGCTTAGAGACCCAGTACTTC.

This clone appeared a few times. The J gene is TRBJ2-7, the V gene TRBV7-9; unclear D gene. Germline loops: CDR1 SEHNR, CDR2 FQNEAQ (reference sequence). With 0 bases removed from V and 1 base from J, the gap between germline ends came to 7 bases. CDR3 size: 14 residues. In nucleotides, the CDR3 is TGTGCCAGCAGCTTAGCTGTGGCTTCCTACGAGCAGTACTTC. Translating it yields CASSLAVASYEQYF. The whole variable domain, remainder taken from reference TRBV7-9 and TRBJ2-7, is DTGVSQNPRHKITKRGQNVTFRCDPISEHNRLYWYRQTLGQGPEFLTYFQNEAQLEKSRLLSDRFSAERPKGSFSTLEIQRTEQGDSAMYLCASSLAVASYEQYFGPGTRLTVT.

The rearrangement joins TRBV29-1 to TRBJ2-2, with TRBD2 identical over 7 bases. The CDR3 extends over 15 amino acids. The germline V gene has CDR1 SQVTM and CDR2 ANQGSEA. The V gene end was trimmed by 3 bases and the J gene end by 5 bases; junction bases not matched to a gene: 9. The CDR3 reads CSVEGLAEMTGELFF. DNA for the CDR3: TGCAGCGTTGAGGGTCTAGCGGAAATGACCGGGGAGCTGTTTTTT.

The genes are TRBV19 and TRBJ2-2; D remains unclear. The V end was cut by 2 bases, the J end by 1 base, with 5 bases between. This CDR3 is 14 amino acids long. Germline CDR1 is LNHDA and CDR2 is SQIVND (reference sequence). Here the CDR3 reads CASSIPKNTGELFF. The CDR3 DNA follows: TGTGCCAGTAGTATACCCAAGAACACCGGGGAGCTGTTTTTT.

J is TRBJ2-5 and V is TRBV7-6; no definite D call. Deletions cut 4 bases from V and 2 bases from J, with 20 bases between. CDR3 size: 17 residues. The germline V gene has CDR1 SGHVS and CDR2 FNYEAQ. The CDR3 protein is CASSSDAALPKQETQYF. The CDR3 bases are TGTGCCAGCAGCTCCGATGCGGCCCTCCCAAAACAAGAGACCCAGTACTTC.

V gene TRBV9 combines with J gene TRBJ2-1, with 12 positions matching TRBD2. CDR3 length: 16 amino acids. The germline V gene encodes CDR1 SGDLS and CDR2 YYNGEE. V was pared by 4 bases and J by 9 bases, with 11 bases of the junction left unmatched. The CDR3 DNA follows: TGTGCCAGCAGCATCCTCCTAGCGGGAGGGCGAGGTGAGCAGTTCTTC. Protein product: CASSILLAGGRGEQFF.

In regard to this clone: A junction boundary mismatches the germline segment, possibly from a read error. This chain uses TRBV11-2 with TRBJ2-5; possibly TRBD2 for D (5 bases). Germline loops: CDR1 SGHAT, CDR2 FQNNGV. The CDR3 is made up of 14 amino acids. This CDR3 reads CASSLPSIQGTQYF. In DNA, the CDR3 is TGTGCCAGCAGCTTACCTAGCATTCAAGGGACCCAGTACTTC.

The V gene is TRBV10-2, the J gene TRBJ2-7, with D perhaps matching TRBD2 (6 bases). CDR1 WSHSY and CDR2 SAAADI come from the germline V gene. The V and J ends lost 3 bases and 3 bases respectively, with 12 bases between them. The CDR3 loop spans 14 amino acids. DNA of the CDR3: TGCGCCAGCAGTGACGGAGGGAGTGGCTACGAGCAGTACTTC. Encoded protein: CASSDGGSGYEQYF.

The CDR3 sequence is CASSHGTEYNEQFF. The CDR3 nucleotides read TGTGCCAGTAGCCACGGGACAGAGTACAATGAGCAGTTCTTC. V usage is TRBV19 and J usage is TRBJ2-1; 7 nucleotides line up with TRBD1. The germline V gene has CDR1 LNHDA and CDR2 SQIVND (reference sequence). The CDR3 runs to 14 residues. V was clipped by 6 bases and J by 4 bases; unmatched bases: 6.